This T cell receptor (beta chain) was captured in a study of molecular identifiers for immune sequencing clone quantification. Study information: Sequencing covered four of five parts into which replicate RNA from approximately 22,000 or 94,000 naive CD8 cells was split.

General observations from the study: Beyond 20 RNA copies, clones held over 98% of effector molecules, compared with under 1% in naive cells.

TCRdb reprocessed the PCR reads via MiXCR and lists one record per CDR3 protein. The sample has about half a million distinct CDR3 sequences, roughly 26% seen once; the top ten hold under 0.85%. This clonotype was picked up a small number of times. Its specificity is unknown. J lost 0 bases, V lost 5 bases, and 2 bases had no gene match. This CDR3 comprises 15 residues. Germline V lookup: CDR1 SGHVS, CDR2 FQNEAQ. Using 10%, 30% or 50% RNA, naive CD8 libraries were derived from approximately 20,000 to 1,000,000 sorted cells. Naive CD8 T cells were picked out by sorting for CD8+CD4-CCR7+CD45RA+. V and J are TRBV7-8 and TRBJ2-5; 11 nucleotides line up with TRBD2. Sample: naive CD8+ T cells from blood, with Jurkat cell RNA spiked in. The subset here: FACS-sorted CD8+CD4-CCR7+CD45RA+ naive T cells. This clonotype originated in a human donor in good health. Some libraries in this study had Jurkat cell RNA spiked in. The CDR3 loop reads CASSASGGYQETQYF. In DNA form, the CDR3 reads TGTGCCAGCAGCGCTAGCGGGGGGTACCAAGAGACCCAGTACTTC.